The 21 T cell receptor beta chains below come from one sample, sequenced in a study of blood T cell repertoires in COVID-19 (dated by TCRdb to 2018 to 2020). To prepare the library, the immunoSEQ multiplex PCR assay was applied. Not all clones reach the TCRdb copy of this immuneACCESS table, which keeps in-frame sequences only. Checked studies attribute under half of the gap to unresolved V genes and leave the rest unexplained. The sample table shows about 180,000 clones, and 80% to 90% are seen once. The leading ten clones occupy about 11% of the sample. The sample was peripheral blood. All receptors derive from a woman of 80 years or more with COVID-19, enrolled during active disease.

The chain is built from TRBV2 and TRBJ2-5, with TRBD1 matching over 7 bases. The germline V gene has CDR1 SNHLY and CDR2 FYNNEI. The CDR3 runs to 15 residues. J lost 1 base, V lost 6 bases, and 8 bases had no gene match. CDR3 protein: CASSGSTGIQETQYF. Written as DNA, the CDR3 is TGTGCCAGCAGCGGCTCGACAGGGATCCAAGAGACCCAGTACTTC.

This chain joins TRBV5-4 and TRBJ2-1, with D perhaps matching TRBD1 (5 bases). The CDR3 contains 14 residues. CDR1 and CDR2 from the germline V gene are SGHNT and YYREEE (reference sequence). Trimming removed 0 bases from V and 4 bases from J, with 8 bases in between. The CDR3 coding sequence is TGTGCCAGCAGCTTGGGCCAGGGATACAATGAGCAGTTCTTC. It yields the protein CASSLGQGYNEQFF.

The count of this clone is one. The chain employs TRBV5-4 and TRBJ1-3; TRBD1 matches at 7 bases. This CDR3 region has 13 residues. The V gene end was trimmed by 5 bases and the J gene end by 8 bases; junction bases not matched to a gene: 7. The germline gives CDR1 SGHNT, CDR2 YYREEE (reference sequence). In DNA form, the CDR3 reads TGTGCCAGCAGGGGACAGCCGGAGGACACCATATATTTT. Amino acids: CASRGQPEDTIYF.

This clone appeared a single time. V is TRBV4-1 and J is TRBJ2-1; 8 nucleotides agree with TRBD2. Looked up from germline, CDR1 is MGHRA and CDR2 is YSYEKL. The J segment lost 3 bases and the V segment lost 1 base, leaving 14 bases of the junction unmatched. The CDR3 covers 19 residues. The CDR3 loop is CASSQGVTGGPVFYNEQFF. CDR3 coding DNA: TGCGCCAGCAGCCAAGGCGTAACGGGGGGGCCCGTATTCTACAATGAGCAGTTCTTC.

This clone was seen a handful of times. The gene calls are TRBV7-8 and TRBJ1-2; the D gene is possibly TRBD1 (6 bases). Trimming cost V 5 bases and J 2 bases, with 9 bases left between them. CDR3 length: 13 residues. Germline V gene data show CDR1 as SGHVS and CDR2 as FQNEAQ. The CDR3 loop is CASSRGQNYGYTF. In nucleotides, the CDR3 is TGTGCCAGCAGCCGGGGACAAAACTATGGCTACACCTTC.

This chain links TRBV29-1 with TRBJ2-1, with 8 positions matching TRBD1. This CDR3 is 15 amino acids long. Germline trimming cut 4 bases from V and 2 bases from J; bases unmatched to any gene: 7. Germline V gene data show CDR1 as SQVTM and CDR2 as ANQGSEA. CDR3 nucleotide sequence: TGCAGCGTTGCCCACAGGGGGAAAGCCTACAATGAGCAGTTCTTC. It yields the protein CSVAHRGKAYNEQFF.

This clone was seen repeatedly, ten times or more. In nucleotides, the CDR3 is TGTGCCACCAGCAGAGATGCGCTACCAGAGGATGGCTACACCTTC. Protein sequence: CATSRDALPEDGYTF. The V and J genes are TRBV15 and TRBJ1-2, with no clear D. Germline-derived CDR1 and CDR2 are LNHNV and YYDKDF (reference sequence). CDR3 size: 15 residues. The ends were cut back, 0 bases at V and 6 bases at J, with 14 bases in the middle.

V usage is TRBV28 and J usage is TRBJ1-6; tentative D call: TRBD1 (5 bases). The V end lost 2 bases, the J end lost 10 bases, and 12 bases lay between the germline ends. This CDR3 comprises 14 residues. Per the germline V gene, CDR1 is MDHEN and CDR2 is SYDVKM. The CDR3 sequence is CASSLPRVASPLHF. The CDR3 bases are TGTGCCAGCAGTTTACCCAGGGTCGCGTCACCCCTCCACTTT.

The chain uses TRBV12-5 and TRBJ1-2; D is undetermined. Germline CDR1 is LGHNT and CDR2 is FRNRAP. This CDR3 is built from 20 residues. Trimming took 3 bases from V and 0 from J, leaving 26 bases between them. The DNA of the CDR3 is TGTGCTAGTGGTTTCAGGCCCCTGGACGGCCGGAAGGGAGCTAACTATGGCTACACCTTC. It codes for CASGFRPLDGRKGANYGYTF.

This clone was recorded once. This chain links TRBV15 with TRBJ2-7; a weak D match, TRBD1 (5 bases). Germline loops: CDR1 LNHNV, CDR2 YYDKDF (reference sequence). V was cut by 0 bases and J by 0 bases, with 15 bases left in between. The CDR3 loop spans 17 amino acids. CDR3 amino acids: CATSRDGLGRSSYEQYF. In DNA form, the CDR3 reads TGTGCCACCAGCAGAGATGGGTTGGGGCGTTCCTCCTACGAGCAGTACTTC.

The chain's CDR3 is CASSLEPGLAVQETQYF. The CDR3 DNA is TGCGCCAGCAGCTTGGAACCGGGACTAGCGGTCCAAGAGACCCAGTACTTC. This chain links TRBV5-1 with TRBJ2-5; TRBD2 matches at 11 bases. Germline lookup yields CDR1 SGHRS and CDR2 YFSETQ. V was pared by 0 bases and J by 1 base, with 5 bases of the junction left unmatched. The CDR3 sequence is 17 residues long.

The CDR3 loop is CASGMQNTEAFF. The CDR3 nucleotides read TGTGCCTCCGGGATGCAGAACACTGAAGCTTTCTTT. This chain joins TRBV30 and TRBJ1-1; no clear D. Germline lookup yields CDR1 GTSNPN and CDR2 SVGIG (reference sequence). The V gene lost 7 bases and the J gene lost 1 base, with 10 bases spanning the gap. The CDR3 is 12 amino acids.

There are a few counts of this clone. The J gene is TRBJ1-1, the V gene TRBV5-1; D perhaps matches TRBD1 (6 bases). Germline-derived CDR1 and CDR2 are SGHRS and YFSETQ. Trimming shortened V by 3 bases and J by 6 bases, and 15 bases separated the two germline ends. This CDR3 contains 14 residues. The CDR3 coding sequence is TGCGCCAGCAGCTCAACAGGGCTTAACGCTGAAGCTTTCTTT. Amino acids: CASSSTGLNAEAFF.

The chain carries TRBV2 and TRBJ1-2; tentatively, D is TRBD1 (5 bases). Germline-derived CDR1 and CDR2 are SNHLY and FYNNEI. The germline V and J ends were trimmed by 11 bases and 4 bases, with 14 bases remaining between them. The CDR3 is 12 amino acids. The DNA for the CDR3 is TGTGCCGGCGATGGGCAGGGCTATGGCTACACCTTC. It codes for CAGDGQGYGYTF.

The J gene is TRBJ1-2, the V gene TRBV29-1; tentatively, D is TRBD1 (6 bases). Germline CDR1 and CDR2: SQVTM and ANQGSEA. The V gene lost 6 bases and the J gene lost 6 bases, with 11 bases spanning the gap. The CDR3 runs 11 residues. The CDR3 DNA reads TGCAGCGTGGCGGGGGGCAATGGCTACACCTTC. It yields the protein CSVAGGNGYTF.

V is TRBV7-9 and J is TRBJ2-7; 8 positions match TRBD1. Germline V gene sequence: CDR1 SEHNR, CDR2 FQNEAQ (reference sequence). J lost 2 bases, V lost 5 bases, and 5 bases had no gene match. The CDR3 consists of 14 residues. The CDR3 reads CASSPDRDTYEQYF. In DNA form, the CDR3 reads TGTGCCAGCAGCCCGGACAGGGACACCTACGAGCAGTACTTC.

V and J are TRBV29-1 and TRBJ2-3, with a possible D match to TRBD1 (8 bases). CDR1 and CDR2 (germline): SQVTM, ANQGSEA. Trimming cost V 5 bases and J 4 bases, with 16 bases left between them. The CDR3 spans 14 residues. The CDR3 DNA sequence: TGCAGCGTTACCGGACAGGGAGGGGCAGATACGCAGTATTTT. The encoded protein is CSVTGQGGADTQYF.

The V and J genes are TRBV6-5 and TRBJ1-1; D gene unclear. Germline V gene data show CDR1 as MNHEY and CDR2 as SVGAGI. The CDR3 contains 10 residues. The germline V and J ends were trimmed by 6 bases and 8 bases, with 7 bases remaining between them. CDR3 residues: CASSNREAFF. The CDR3 DNA follows: TGTGCCAGCAGCAATCGGGAAGCTTTCTTT.

Only one count was recorded for this clone. J is TRBJ2-3 and V is TRBV28; D is possibly TRBD2 (5 bases). From germline, CDR1 is MDHEN and CDR2 SYDVKM. This CDR3 has 16 amino acids. V lost 11 bases, J lost 2 bases, and 23 bases lay in between. CDR3 loop: CALIPAIALFTDTQYF. The CDR3 bases are TGTGCCCTGATCCCCGCCATAGCGCTTTTCACAGATACGCAGTATTTT. Supplemented by reference TRBV28 and TRBJ2-3, the full variable domain reads DVKVTQSSRYLVKRTGEKVFLECVQDMDHENMFWYRQDPGLGLRLIYFSYDVKMKEKGDIPEGYSVSREKKERFSLILESASTNQTSMYLCALIPAIALFTDTQYFGPGTRLTVL.

The J gene is TRBJ1-2, the V gene TRBV7-8; TRBD1 agrees at 8 bases. CDR3 size: 14 residues. Germline trimming cut 5 bases from V and 2 bases from J; bases unmatched to any gene: 4. In germline, CDR1 is SGHVS, CDR2 FQNEAQ. The CDR3 sequence: CASSTGQGNYGYTF. CDR3 DNA sequence: TGTGCCAGCAGCACTGGACAGGGCAACTATGGCTACACCTTC.

The CDR3 loop reads CASSAHRDRARGELFF. The CDR3 DNA follows: TGTGCCAGCAGCGCCCACCGGGACAGGGCTCGTGGGGAGCTGTTTTTT. The chain employs TRBV7-9 and TRBJ2-2, with 9 positions matching TRBD1. CDR3 length: 16 amino acids. Trimming cost V 5 bases and J 8 bases; bases outside gene matches: 12. Germline CDR1 and CDR2: SEHNR and FQNEAQ (reference sequence).